These 11 T cell receptor beta chains were all obtained from the same sample, sequenced in a study of identical twins. TCRdb re-derived calls from the 5' RACE reads in MiXCR, one entry per CDR3 protein. The sample records approximately 550,000 distinct CDR3 sequences, around 24% being singletons. The data also belong to a second study, concerning yellow fever vaccine responses in identical twins.

The sequencing input was CD4+ T cells sorted from blood. The receptors were gathered from a woman aged 18-35 years in good health.

The chain employs TRBV7-9 and TRBJ1-2; no clear D gene. Germline V gene sequence: CDR1 SEHNR, CDR2 FQNEAQ (reference sequence). The CDR3 sequence is 15 residues long. The ends were cut back, 5 bases at V and 4 bases at J, with 17 bases in the middle. The CDR3 DNA follows: TGTGCCAGCAGCCGATACACAGAGCCCTCCTATGGCTACACCTTC. Protein: CASSRYTEPSYGYTF.

The V call is TRBV20-1, the J call TRBJ1-3, with D tentatively TRBD1 (5 bases). Trimming stripped 0 bases from V and 9 bases from J, with 12 bases between. CDR3 length: 13 residues. Germline V gives CDR1 DFQATT, CDR2 SNEGSKA (reference sequence). For the CDR3, the DNA is TGCAGTGCTAGAGACACACCCGGGGGCACCATATATTTT. Translated: CSARDTPGGTIYF.

The genes are TRBV5-1 and TRBJ1-1; 8 bases align to TRBD1. Germline lookup yields CDR1 SGHRS and CDR2 YFSETQ. V shed 0 bases and J 4 bases; nucleotides not matched to a gene: 5. The CDR3 spans 15 residues. CDR3 sequence reads: CASSLALGQGTEAFF. The CDR3 DNA reads as TGCGCCAGCAGCTTGGCCCTTGGACAGGGCACTGAAGCTTTCTTT.

The rearrangement links TRBV7-2 to TRBJ2-1, with 9 bases matching TRBD1. This CDR3 region has 17 residues. V lost 4 bases and J lost 5; bases outside the gene matches: 12. The germline CDR1 and CDR2 sequences are SGHTA and FQGNSA. The chain's CDR3 is CASSWRPGQGVNNEQFF. CDR3 nucleotide sequence: TGTGCCAGCAGCTGGAGGCCGGGACAGGGAGTCAACAATGAGCAGTTCTTC.

This clonotype was seen only once. The V call is TRBV4-1, the J call TRBJ2-3; D is possibly TRBD2 (5 bases). The CDR3 contains 16 residues. CDR1 and CDR2 (germline): MGHRA, YSYEKL. Trimming shortened V by 0 bases and J by 4 bases, and 14 bases separated the two germline ends. The CDR3 DNA reads as TGCGCCAGCAGCCAAGAGTGGGTTAGCGATTCAGATACGCAGTATTTT. This translates into CASSQEWVSDSDTQYF.

There are a few counts of this clonotype. The CDR3 DNA reads TGTGCCAGCAGCCCCCTACGGGGACTTAATAGCCAAGAGACCCAGTACTTC. Its protein product is CASSPLRGLNSQETQYF. V is TRBV7-8 and J is TRBJ2-5, with D possibly TRBD2 on 6 matching bases. Between the trimmed V and J ends, which lost 5 bases and 1 base, there was a span of 20 bases. Germline V gene lookup returns CDR1 SGHVS and CDR2 FQNEAQ. The CDR3 is made up of 17 amino acids.

The V call is TRBV5-1, the J call TRBJ2-7; D possibly corresponds to TRBD2 (6 bases). Trimming left V 3 bases short and J 2 bases short, with 12 bases between. The CDR3 length is 14 residues. Germline V lookup: CDR1 SGHRS, CDR2 YFSETQ. CDR3 residues: CASSSGDRTYEQYF. The CDR3 region has the DNA TGCGCCAGCAGCTCGGGGGACCGTACCTACGAGCAGTACTTC.

V usage is TRBV2 and J usage is TRBJ2-2, with a possible D match to TRBD2 (6 bases). Per germline, CDR1 SNHLY and CDR2 FYNNEI. The CDR3 extends over 14 amino acids. Trimming removed 6 bases from V and 3 bases from J, with 11 bases in between. CDR3 nucleotides: TGTGCCAGCAGATCGGGACTTTACACCGGGGAGCTGTTTTTT. This encodes CASRSGLYTGELFF.

This clonotype has only a few counts. The rearrangement links TRBV7-9 to TRBJ2-1; possibly TRBD1 for D (6 bases). The CDR3 spans 15 residues. Germline V gene lookup returns CDR1 SEHNR and CDR2 FQNEAQ (reference sequence). V shed 3 bases and J shed 6 bases, with 15 bases lying between them. The CDR3: CASSFRDTPGNEQFF. DNA for the CDR3: TGTGCCAGCAGCTTCCGGGACACCCCAGGCAATGAGCAGTTCTTC.

The J gene is TRBJ2-7, the V gene TRBV12-3 or TRBV12-4; 7 bases are shared with TRBD1. V lost 5 bases, J lost 2 bases, and 9 bases stayed unmatched. The CDR3 has 15 residues. CDR3: CASSALQGSAYEQYF. DNA of the CDR3: TGTGCCAGCAGTGCATTACAGGGGTCGGCCTACGAGCAGTACTTC.

This clonotype was seen more than once but under ten times. Its ends do not fully match the called genes, so a read error is possible. The chain joins TRBV29-1 to TRBJ2-7; 10 nucleotides line up with TRBD2. Germline-derived CDR1 and CDR2 are SQVTM and ANQGSEA. The CDR3 is made up of 14 amino acids. The CDR3 protein is CSVAGGGTSGERHF. DNA for the CDR3: TGCAGCGTGGCCGGAGGGGGAACTAGCGGGGAGAGACACTTC.